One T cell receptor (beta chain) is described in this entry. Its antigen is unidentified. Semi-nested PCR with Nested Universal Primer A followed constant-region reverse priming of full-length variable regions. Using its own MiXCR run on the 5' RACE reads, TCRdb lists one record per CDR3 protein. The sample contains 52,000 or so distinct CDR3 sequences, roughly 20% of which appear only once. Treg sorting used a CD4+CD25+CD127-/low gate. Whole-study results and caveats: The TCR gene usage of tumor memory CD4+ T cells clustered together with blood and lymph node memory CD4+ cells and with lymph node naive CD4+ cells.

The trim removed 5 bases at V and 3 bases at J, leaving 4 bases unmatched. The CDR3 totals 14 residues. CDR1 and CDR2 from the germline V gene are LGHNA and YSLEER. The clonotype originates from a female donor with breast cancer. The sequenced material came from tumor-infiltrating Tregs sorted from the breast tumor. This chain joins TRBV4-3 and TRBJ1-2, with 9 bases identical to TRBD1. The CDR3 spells CASSERQGDYGYTF. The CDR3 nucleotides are TGCGCCAGCAGCGAAAGACAGGGGGACTATGGCTACACCTTC.